A selection of T cell receptor beta chains follows, all from one sample in a study of identifying expanded T cells in peripheral blood. Here immunoSEQ multiplex PCR was the method, and the copy in TCRdb shows in-frame clones only, minus some. The sample lists about 58,000 clones; about four fifths were seen once. The sequenced sample consisted of blood. The receptors were sampled from a person aged 18 to 75 in good health. CDR3s include the opening cysteine and the closing phenylalanine or tryptophan. D genes are given only for firm matches. Size values are once, few and many counts, or a class for expanded clones, and some rows have none.

d_gene: .
j_gene: TRBJ1-1
v_gene: TRBV20-1
len: 11
abundance: .
CDR3nt: TGCAGTGCTAGAGGGAACACTGAAGCTTTCTTT
CDR3aa: CSARGNTEAFF

d_gene: TRBD1
j_gene: TRBJ1-5
v_gene: TRBV27
len: 17
abundance: .
CDR3nt: TGTGCCAGCAAAGAAACAGGGGGGGCTTATAGCAATCAGCCCCAGCATTTT
CDR3aa: CASKETGGAYSNQPQHF

d_gene: TRBD1
j_gene: TRBJ1-1
v_gene: TRBV19
len: 15
abundance: .
CDR3nt: TGTGCCAGTAGCAGGGACAGGAGCTTGAACACTGAAGCTTTCTTT
CDR3aa: CASSRDRSLNTEAFF

d_gene: .
j_gene: TRBJ2-3
v_gene: TRBV7-2
len: 16
abundance: .
CDR3nt: TGTGCCAGCAGCTCCCTCGGAAGCGCTAGCACAGATACGCAGTATTTT
CDR3aa: CASSSLGSASTDTQYF

d_gene: .
j_gene: TRBJ2-4
v_gene: TRBV27
len: 16
abundance: .
CDR3nt: TGTGCCAGCAGTTCCGTCGAGGGGGGGCCTTGGAACATTCAGTACTTC
CDR3aa: CASSSVEGGPWNIQYF

d_gene: .
j_gene: TRBJ1-1
v_gene: TRBV5-1
len: 14
abundance: .
CDR3nt: TGCGCCAGCAGCTCCCCCGAGACAGGTATTAAAGCTTTCTTT
CDR3aa: CASSSPETGIKAFF

d_gene: .
j_gene: TRBJ1-1
v_gene: TRBV12-5
len: 14
abundance: .
CDR3nt: TGTGCTAGTGGCCCCCCCACCCGGAACACTGAAGCTTTCTTT
CDR3aa: CASGPPTRNTEAFF

d_gene: TRBD2
j_gene: TRBJ2-2
v_gene: TRBV5-1
len: 13
abundance: .
CDR3nt: TGCGCCACCCCGGGACTATCACCCGGGGAGCTGTTTTTT
CDR3aa: CATPGLSPGELFF

d_gene: .
j_gene: TRBJ2-6
v_gene: TRBV7-9
len: 13
abundance: .
CDR3nt: TGTGCCAGTCGGGACTCTGGGGCCAACGTCCTGACTTTC
CDR3aa: CASRDSGANVLTF

d_gene: .
j_gene: TRBJ2-3
v_gene: TRBV6-5
len: 15
abundance: once
CDR3nt: TGTGCCAGCACCCCCCTAGCGACTAGCACAGATACGCAGTATTTT
CDR3aa: CASTPLATSTDTQYF

d_gene: .
j_gene: TRBJ2-5
v_gene: TRBV5-4
len: 14
abundance: .
CDR3nt: TGTGCCAGCAGCTCAATTACAGGACAAGAGACCCAGTACTTC
CDR3aa: CASSSITGQETQYF

d_gene: TRBD1
j_gene: TRBJ1-5
v_gene: TRBV10-1
len: 15
abundance: few
CDR3nt: TGCGCCAGCAGTGAATCCGACAGGGGTAATCAGCCCCAGCATTTT
CDR3aa: CASSESDRGNQPQHF

d_gene: .
j_gene: TRBJ1-1
v_gene: TRBV5-8
len: 14
abundance: .
CDR3nt: TGTGCCAGCAGCTTGGAACGGTGGAACACTGAAGCTTTCTTT
CDR3aa: CASSLERWNTEAFF

d_gene: .
j_gene: TRBJ1-1
v_gene: TRBV7-9
len: 13
abundance: .
CDR3nt: TGTGCCAGCAGCTTGTCCTCGGGAACTGAAGCTTTCTTT
CDR3aa: CASSLSSGTEAFF

d_gene: .
j_gene: TRBJ2-7
v_gene: TRBV5-1
len: 13
abundance: .
CDR3nt: TGCGCCAGCAGCTTGGGGTCCGCCTACGAGCAGTACTTC
CDR3aa: CASSLGSAYEQYF

d_gene: .
j_gene: TRBJ1-3
v_gene: TRBV7-6
len: 14
abundance: .
CDR3nt: TGTGCCAGCAGGGGGGGGGCCTCTGGAAACACCATATATTTT
CDR3aa: CASRGGASGNTIYF

d_gene: .
j_gene: TRBJ1-5
v_gene: TRBV9
len: 15
abundance: .
CDR3nt: TGTGCCAGCAGCGTAGAGCCAGGGGCCGATCAGCCCCAGCATTTT
CDR3aa: CASSVEPGADQPQHF

d_gene: TRBD1
j_gene: TRBJ1-1
v_gene: TRBV9
len: 15
abundance: .
CDR3nt: TGTGCCAGCAGCGTAGGAGGGGGCATGAACACTGAAGCTTTCTTT
CDR3aa: CASSVGGGMNTEAFF

d_gene: .
j_gene: TRBJ2-1
v_gene: TRBV10-3
len: 17
abundance: .
CDR3nt: TGTGCCATCAGTGAGTGGAAAGGGGCAATCTCCTACAATGAGCAGTTCTTC
CDR3aa: CAISEWKGAISYNEQFF

d_gene: .
j_gene: TRBJ1-2
v_gene: TRBV7-8
len: 15
abundance: .
CDR3nt: TGTGCCAGCAGCTTATCGGCCGGACAGAACTATGGCTACACCTTC
CDR3aa: CASSLSAGQNYGYTF

d_gene: .
j_gene: TRBJ1-3
v_gene: TRBV30
len: 12
abundance: .
CDR3nt: TGTGCCTGGAGTATGGGGGGAAACACCATATATTTT
CDR3aa: CAWSMGGNTIYF

d_gene: .
j_gene: TRBJ1-2
v_gene: TRBV25-1
len: 12
abundance: .
CDR3nt: TGTGCCAGCAGTGAAAACGAGCGGGGCTACACCTTC
CDR3aa: CASSENERGYTF

d_gene: .
j_gene: TRBJ1-2
v_gene: TRBV4-2
len: 16
abundance: .
CDR3nt: TGTGCCAGCAGCCAAGATGTTTCAAACTCGTTCTATGGCTACACCTTC
CDR3aa: CASSQDVSNSFYGYTF

d_gene: .
j_gene: TRBJ1-2
v_gene: TRBV27
len: 16
abundance: few
CDR3nt: TGTGCCAGCAGTTTATCTCCCAGGGCCTATAACTATGGCTACACCTTC
CDR3aa: CASSLSPRAYNYGYTF